What follows describes a single TCR beta chain. Some clones are missing from TCRdb's copy, which holds only in-frame ones; the method was immunoSEQ multiplex PCR. Of a few hundred thousand clones listed, over 80% are singletons. Cohort assignment relied on participant-reported clinical history. This entry is derived from a study of blood T cell repertoires in COVID-19. Study context: The United States, Italy and Spain were the sources of the acute and convalescent COVID-19 samples. Sample material is recorded as cDNA or gDNA derived from T cells, B-cell-depleted T cells, or PBMCs.

V lost 5 bases, J lost 7 bases, and 3 bases stayed unmatched. Germline V gene sequence: CDR1 GTSNPN, CDR2 SVGIG (reference sequence). The length of the CDR3 is 12 residues. The chain links TRBV30 to TRBJ2-1, with TRBD2 matching over 9 bases. The sequenced sample consisted of PBMCs or T cells enriched from blood (not recorded which). This clonotype was sampled from a young man with acute COVID-19. CDR3 sequence reads: CAWGLALNEQFF. CDR3 bases: TGTGCCTGGGGACTAGCGCTTAATGAGCAGTTCTTC.